This TCR beta chain was identified during a study of T cell responses to AZD1222 COVID-19 vaccine. Germline assignment: CDR1 WNHNN and CDR2 SYGVQD (reference sequence). The CDR3 runs 15 residues. With V trimmed by 2 bases and J by 8 bases, 1 base remained unmatched. Clones were read by immunoSEQ multiplex PCR, and TCRdb kept only the in-frame ones, dropping some. This sample has more than 150,000 clones, with 90% found just once. Turning to this clone: Its antigen is not identified.

Study results and caveats: Vaccine-associated CD4 TCRs spanned spike, dominant at 160-218 and 743-854.

The sequences come from peripheral blood, collected on day 0 of AZD1222 vaccination. The TCR was taken from an adult in good health. The rearrangement links TRBV10-1 to TRBJ2-1; 15 bases line up with TRBD2. The CDR3: CASSEGLAGGYEQFF. The CDR3 nucleotides are TGCGCCAGCAGTGAGGGACTAGCGGGGGGGTATGAGCAGTTCTTC.